These T cell receptor beta chains were read from a single sample in a study of PD-1 blockade in classical Hodgkin lymphoma. Repertoires were generated with immunoSEQ multiplex PCR, while TCRdb's copy carries only in-frame clones and drops some. The sample includes some 15,000 clones, over 80% seen only once; the top ten take about 6%. Material: CD8+ T cells from blood. The receptors come from a human donor with classical Hodgkin lymphoma. Each CDR3 is given with its conserved first and last residue. The D gene is left open where the match is weak. Rows may omit the clone size; those that give it use once, few, many or a size class.

v_call,clone_size,j_call,d_call,cdr3_nt,cdr3_aa
TRBV6-5,-,TRBJ2-1,TRBD2,TGTGCCAGCAGTACGGGACTAGCGGGTTACAATGAGCAGTTCTTC,CASSTGLAGYNEQFF
TRBV29-1,-,TRBJ1-1,TRBD1,TGCAGCGTTGAAATTCCCGACAGGGGGAACACTGAAGCTTTCTTT,CSVEIPDRGNTEAFF
TRBV7-3,-,TRBJ2-1,TRBD2,TGTGCCAGCAGCCAAGGGGGACTAGCGGGAGTAGATGGCTACAATGAGCAGTTCTTC,CASSQGGLAGVDGYNEQFF
TRBV6-5,once,TRBJ1-1,-,TGTGCCAGCAGTCCCACTCGGAGAGGTCCTGAAGCTTTCTTT,CASSPTRRGPEAFF
TRBV7-9,-,TRBJ1-1,-,TGTGCCAGCAGCTTGGGCAGGGTACCTGAAGCTTTCTTT,CASSLGRVPEAFF
TRBV6-5,-,TRBJ2-5,-,TGTGCCAGCAGTTACGCTAACCAAGAGACCCAGTACTTC,CASSYANQETQYF
TRBV6-5,-,TRBJ2-2,TRBD2,TGTGCCAGCAGTCCACCAGCGGGAGGCCCCGGGGAGCTGTTTTTT,CASSPPAGGPGELFF
TRBV5-6,-,TRBJ2-2,-,TGTGCCAGCAGCTACCCAGGGGAAAACACCGGGGAGCTGTTTTTT,CASSYPGENTGELFF
TRBV7-7,few,TRBJ1-2,-,TGTGCTAGCAGTCTAGAGACCCCTGGAGGTGGCTACACCTTC,CASSLETPGGGYTF
TRBV7-6,-,TRBJ1-1,TRBD1,TGTGCCAGCAGATGGCAGGGGGGCACTGAAGCTTTCTTT,CASRWQGGTEAFF
TRBV27,-,TRBJ1-1,-,TGTGCCAGCAGTTTATACCAGATCACTGAAGCTTTCTTT,CASSLYQITEAFF
TRBV29-1,once,TRBJ2-6,TRBD1,TGCAGCGTTGAAGATCCTCTAAATCGACAGGGTCCCTCTGGGGCCAACGTCCTGACTTTC,CSVEDPLNRQGPSGANVLTF
TRBV10-3,-,TRBJ1-1,TRBD1,TGTGCCATCAGTGACCTATGGGACAGGGGGCGCGGGGACACTGAAGCTTTCTTT,CAISDLWDRGRGDTEAFF
TRBV14,-,TRBJ2-1,-,TGTGCCAGCAGCCAAGATAATGAGATAATGACTAGTCCATTATCCTACAATGAGCAGTTCTTC,CASSQDNEIMTSPLSYNEQFF
TRBV4-1,-,TRBJ1-2,-,TGCGCCAGCAGCCAAGGACGGTCATCTAACTATGGCTACACCTTC,CASSQGRSSNYGYTF
TRBV27,-,TRBJ2-1,-,TGTGCCAGCAGGGAAGACAGCCGAGACAATGAGCAGTTCTTC,CASREDSRDNEQFF
TRBV19,-,TRBJ2-5,-,TGTGCCAGTAGTATAGGTTATGGAGCTCAAGAGACCCAGTACTTC,CASSIGYGAQETQYF
TRBV12-5,-,TRBJ1-2,TRBD1,TGTGCTAGTGGTTTGTACCCAGGGGGCTATGGCTACACCTTC,CASGLYPGGYGYTF
TRBV7-9,once,TRBJ2-7,-,TGTGCCAGCAGCTTAATCGGGTACTACGAGCAGTACTTC,CASSLIGYYEQYF
TRBV6-4,once,TRBJ2-2,TRBD2,TGTGCCAGCAGTGGGACTAGCGGGAGCACCGGGGAGCTGTTTTTT,CASSGTSGSTGELFF
TRBV19,-,TRBJ2-2,-,TGTGCCAGTAGTATAGATCCAGTCACCGGGGAGCTGTTTTTT,CASSIDPVTGELFF
TRBV27,-,TRBJ2-1,TRBD2,TGTGCCAGCAGTTTAGGGAGGGGAAATGAGCAGTTCTTC,CASSLGRGNEQFF
TRBV4-1,once,TRBJ2-2,-,TGCGCCAGCAGCCACTACCAGGGTTCCGGGGAGCTGTTTTTT,CASSHYQGSGELFF
TRBV9,-,TRBJ2-1,-,TGTGCCAGCAGCGGAGACAGTAATGAGCAGTTCTTC,CASSGDSNEQFF
TRBV6-1,-,TRBJ1-2,-,TGTGCCAGCCGCGGGGGGACCGATAACTATGGCTACACCTTC,CASRGGTDNYGYTF
TRBV5-8,-,TRBJ1-3,-,TGTGCCAGCAGACGCGACACATCCTCTGGAAACACCATATATTTT,CASRRDTSSGNTIYF
TRBV6-1,-,TRBJ1-3,-,TGTGCCAGAAACACCATATATTTT,CARNTIYF
TRBV15,-,TRBJ2-6,-,TGTGCCACCAGCTCAGACGCGGCCTCTGGGGCCAACGTCCTGACTTTC,CATSSDAASGANVLTF
TRBV11-1,-,TRBJ2-7,-,TGTGCCAGCAGCTTATTGGGTACGGGGTACGAGCAGTACTTC,CASSLLGTGYEQYF
TRBV28,-,TRBJ2-5,TRBD1,TGTGCCAGCAGACCCGACAGGGGATGGGAGACCCAGTACTTC,CASRPDRGWETQYF
TRBV28,-,TRBJ2-2,TRBD1,TGTGCCAGCAGCCCCACTCGAGCAGGGGGCACCGGGGAGCTGTTTTTT,CASSPTRAGGTGELFF
TRBV4-2,-,TRBJ2-5,TRBD2,TGTGCCAGCAGCCAAGAGGGACTAGCTGAAGAGACCCAGTACTTC,CASSQEGLAEETQYF
TRBV7-2,once,TRBJ2-3,-,TGTGCCAGCAGCTTGGGGGCAGGAGCTTTGGATACGCAGTATTTT,CASSLGAGALDTQYF
TRBV11-3,-,TRBJ2-1,-,TGTGCCAGCAGCGGAGTGGCCTCTCTGGGGACAACGCACTACAATGAGCAGTTCTTC,CASSGVASLGTTHYNEQFF
TRBV10-1,-,TRBJ2-1,TRBD2,TGCGCCAGCAGTGGTCCGGGACTAGCGGAGATGAGCTCCTACAATGAGCAGTTCTTC,CASSGPGLAEMSSYNEQFF
TRBV27,-,TRBJ2-5,-,TGTGCCAGCAGTTTGTACAGTGGAGAGACCCAGTACTTC,CASSLYSGETQYF
TRBV27,-,TRBJ2-3,-,TGTGCCAGCAGTTTAGAAGGGGACACAGATACGCAGTATTTT,CASSLEGDTDTQYF
TRBV6-6,-,TRBJ1-2,-,TGTGCCAGCAGTTACTCGGCAGGGATGGAAGGCTACACCTTC,CASSYSAGMEGYTF
TRBV14,once,TRBJ2-5,-,TGTGCCAGCAGCCAAGGTCCGAGAGAGACCCAGTACTTC,CASSQGPRETQYF
TRBV7-2,-,TRBJ2-1,-,TGTGCCAGCAGCTTAGAGTTGGGAACCTACAATGAGCAGTTCTTC,CASSLELGTYNEQFF
TRBV10-3,-,TRBJ2-2,TRBD2,TGTGCCATCACTCTAGCGGGAGGCCCGAACACCGGGGAGCTGTTTTTT,CAITLAGGPNTGELFF
TRBV25-1,-,TRBJ2-5,TRBD2,TGTGCCAGCAGTCTAGGGAGCGGGAGGAGGACCCAGTACTTC,CASSLGSGRRTQYF
TRBV7-9,-,TRBJ2-7,-,TGTGCCAGCAGCCCGCTAGCCGCCTACGAGCAGTACTTC,CASSPLAAYEQYF
TRBV9,-,TRBJ2-6,TRBD1,TGTGCCAGCAGCCCCAGCGACAGGGACCTCTCTGGGGCCAACGTCCTGACTTTC,CASSPSDRDLSGANVLTF
TRBV7-9,-,TRBJ1-1,-,TGTGCCAGCAGACCCACAGAGTCCACTGAAGCTTTCTTT,CASRPTESTEAFF
TRBV14,-,TRBJ1-1,-,TGTGCCAGCAGCCAATTCGACGGGTCACCCACTGAAGCTTTCTTT,CASSQFDGSPTEAFF
TRBV27,-,TRBJ1-1,-,TGTGCCAGCAGTTTACTTGGGCCTCCGGGTCTGAACACTGAAGCTTTCTTT,CASSLLGPPGLNTEAFF
TRBV7-2,-,TRBJ1-3,-,TGTGCCAGCAGCCTCAGGGAGATAGGAGGAAACACCATATATTTT,CASSLREIGGNTIYF
TRBV28,-,TRBJ1-2,-,TGTGCCAGTGGAACGACAGGAGGTGGCTACACCTTC,CASGTTGGGYTF
TRBV9,-,TRBJ2-5,TRBD2,TGTGCCAGCAGCGCGGAGCGGGAGATGGAGACCCAGTACTTC,CASSAEREMETQYF
TRBV5-1,-,TRBJ1-2,-,TGCGCCAGCAGCCCTCTACAGGGCTACTATGGCTACACCTTC,CASSPLQGYYGYTF